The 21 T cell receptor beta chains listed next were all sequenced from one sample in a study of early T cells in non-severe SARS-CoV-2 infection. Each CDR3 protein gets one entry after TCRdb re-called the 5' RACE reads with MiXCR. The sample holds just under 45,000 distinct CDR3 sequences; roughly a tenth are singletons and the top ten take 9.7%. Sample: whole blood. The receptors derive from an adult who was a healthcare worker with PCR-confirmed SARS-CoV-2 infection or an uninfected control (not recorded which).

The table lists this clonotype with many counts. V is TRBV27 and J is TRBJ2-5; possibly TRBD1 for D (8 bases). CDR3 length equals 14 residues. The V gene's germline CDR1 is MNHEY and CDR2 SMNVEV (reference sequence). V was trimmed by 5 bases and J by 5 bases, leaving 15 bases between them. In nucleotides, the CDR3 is TGTGCCAGCAGTCAGACAGGGGAGGGCGAGACCCAGTACTTC. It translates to CASSQTGEGETQYF.

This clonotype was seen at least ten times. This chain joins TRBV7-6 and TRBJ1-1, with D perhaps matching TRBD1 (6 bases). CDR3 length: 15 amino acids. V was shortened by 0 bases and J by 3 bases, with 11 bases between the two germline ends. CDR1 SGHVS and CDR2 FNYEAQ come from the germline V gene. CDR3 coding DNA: TGTGCCAGCAGCTTAGCGGTGGCAGGGGACACTGAAGCTTTCTTT. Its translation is CASSLAVAGDTEAFF.

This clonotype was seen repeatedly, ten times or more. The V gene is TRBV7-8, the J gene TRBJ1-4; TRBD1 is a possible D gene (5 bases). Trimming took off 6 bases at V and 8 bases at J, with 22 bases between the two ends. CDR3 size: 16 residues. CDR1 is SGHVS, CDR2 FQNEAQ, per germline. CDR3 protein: CASSPQAGGLREKLFF. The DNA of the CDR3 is TGTGCCAGCAGTCCCCAAGCGGGGGGTCTCCGGGAAAAACTGTTTTTT. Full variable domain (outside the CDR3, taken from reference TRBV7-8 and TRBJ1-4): GAGVSQSPRYKVAKRGQDVALRCDPISGHVSLFWYQQALGQGPEFLTYFQNEAQLDKSGLPSDRFFAERPEGSVSTLKIQRTQQEDSAVYLCASSPQAGGLREKLFFGSGTQLSVL.

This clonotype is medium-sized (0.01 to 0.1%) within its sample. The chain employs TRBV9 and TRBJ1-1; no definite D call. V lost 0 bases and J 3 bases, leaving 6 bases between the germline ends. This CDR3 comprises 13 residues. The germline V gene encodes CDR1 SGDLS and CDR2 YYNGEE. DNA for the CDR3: TGTGCCAGCAGCGTAGGCCCCCACACTGAAGCTTTCTTT. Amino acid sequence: CASSVGPHTEAFF.

CDR3 sequence reads: CASSTSYEQYF. The DNA of the CDR3 is TGTGCCAGCAGTACCTCCTACGAGCAGTACTTC. The chain links TRBV2 to TRBJ2-7, with D hard to call. V lost 5 bases, J lost 0 bases, and 2 bases lay in between. Germline CDR1 and CDR2: SNHLY and FYNNEI. The CDR3 contains 11 residues.

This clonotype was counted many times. The CDR3 DNA reads as TGTGCCAGCAGCCCGACAACGAAAGAGACCCAGTACTTC. Residues: CASSPTTKETQYF. V is TRBV5-6 and J is TRBJ2-5; no firm D call. CDR3 length equals 13 residues. CDR1 is SGHDT and CDR2 is YYEEEE in the germline V gene. V lost 4 bases to trimming and J lost 3 bases, with 10 bases between them.

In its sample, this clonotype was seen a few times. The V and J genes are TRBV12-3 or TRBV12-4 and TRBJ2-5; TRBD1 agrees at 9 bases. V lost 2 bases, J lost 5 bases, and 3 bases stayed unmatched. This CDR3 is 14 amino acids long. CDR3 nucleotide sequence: TGTGCCAGCAGTTTAACAGGGGGCGGTGAGACCCAGTACTTC. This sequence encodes CASSLTGGGETQYF.

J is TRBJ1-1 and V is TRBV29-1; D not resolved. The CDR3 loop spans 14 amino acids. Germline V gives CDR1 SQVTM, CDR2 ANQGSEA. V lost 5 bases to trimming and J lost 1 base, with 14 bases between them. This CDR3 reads CSVTTPPSNTEAFF. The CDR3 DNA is TGCAGCGTTACTACTCCACCGTCGAACACTGAAGCTTTCTTT. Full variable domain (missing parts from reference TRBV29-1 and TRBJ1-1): SAVISQKPSRDICQRGTSLTIQCQVDSQVTMMFWYRQQPGQSLTLIATANQGSEATYESGFVIDKFPISRPNLTFSTLTVSNMSPEDSSIYLCSVTTPPSNTEAFFGQGTRLTVV.

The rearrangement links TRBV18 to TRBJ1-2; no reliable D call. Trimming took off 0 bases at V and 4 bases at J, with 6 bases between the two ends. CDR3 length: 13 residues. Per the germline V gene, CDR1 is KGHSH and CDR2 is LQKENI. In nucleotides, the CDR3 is TGTGCCAGCTCACCACCGGGAATCTATGGCTACACCTTC. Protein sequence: CASSPPGIYGYTF.

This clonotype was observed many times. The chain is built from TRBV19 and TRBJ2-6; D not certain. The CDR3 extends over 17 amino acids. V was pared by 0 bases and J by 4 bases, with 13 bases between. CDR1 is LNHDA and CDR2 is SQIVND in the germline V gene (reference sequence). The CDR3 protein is CASSIDGSQAGANVLTF. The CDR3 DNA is TGTGCCAGTAGTATAGATGGCAGTCAGGCCGGGGCCAACGTCCTGACTTTC.

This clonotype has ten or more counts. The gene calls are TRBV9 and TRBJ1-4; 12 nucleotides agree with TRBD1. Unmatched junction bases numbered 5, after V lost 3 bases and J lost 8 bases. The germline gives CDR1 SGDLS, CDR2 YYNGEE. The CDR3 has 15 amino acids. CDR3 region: CASSEGTGGGEKLFF. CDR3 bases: TGTGCCAGCAGCGAGGGGACAGGGGGCGGAGAAAAACTGTTTTTT. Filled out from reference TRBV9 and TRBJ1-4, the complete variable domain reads DSGVTQTPKHLITATGQRVTLRCSPRSGDLSVYWYQQSLDQGLQFLIQYYNGEERAKGNILERFSAQQFPDLHSELNLSSLELGDSALYFCASSEGTGGGEKLFFGSGTQLSVL.

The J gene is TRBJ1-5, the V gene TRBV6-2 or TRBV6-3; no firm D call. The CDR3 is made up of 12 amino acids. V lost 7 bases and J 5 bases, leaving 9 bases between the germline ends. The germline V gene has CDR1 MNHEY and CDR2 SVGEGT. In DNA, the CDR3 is TGTGCCAGCACCCCAGGTGATCAGCCCCAGCATTTT. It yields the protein CASTPGDQPQHF.

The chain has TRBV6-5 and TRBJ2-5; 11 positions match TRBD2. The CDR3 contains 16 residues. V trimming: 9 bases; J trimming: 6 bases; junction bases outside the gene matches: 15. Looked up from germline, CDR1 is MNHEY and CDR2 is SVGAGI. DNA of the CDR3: TGTGCCAGTCGGACTAGCGGGCTCCGTGGGGTCCAGACCCAGTACTTC. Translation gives CASRTSGLRGVQTQYF.

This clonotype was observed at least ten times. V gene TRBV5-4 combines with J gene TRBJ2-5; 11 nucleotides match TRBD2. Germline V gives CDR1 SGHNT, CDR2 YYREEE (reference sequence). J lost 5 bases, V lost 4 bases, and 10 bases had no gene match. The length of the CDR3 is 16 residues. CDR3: CASSLLVAGGMETQYF. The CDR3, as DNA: TGTGCCAGCAGCCTCCTGGTAGCGGGGGGGATGGAGACCCAGTACTTC.

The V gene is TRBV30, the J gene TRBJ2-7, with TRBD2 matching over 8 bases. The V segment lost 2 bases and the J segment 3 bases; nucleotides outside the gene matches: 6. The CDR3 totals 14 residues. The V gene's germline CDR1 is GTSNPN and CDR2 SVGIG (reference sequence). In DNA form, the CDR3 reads TGTGCCTGGAGTTCGGGAGGGAGCCTCTACGAGCAGTACTTC. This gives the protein CAWSSGGSLYEQYF.

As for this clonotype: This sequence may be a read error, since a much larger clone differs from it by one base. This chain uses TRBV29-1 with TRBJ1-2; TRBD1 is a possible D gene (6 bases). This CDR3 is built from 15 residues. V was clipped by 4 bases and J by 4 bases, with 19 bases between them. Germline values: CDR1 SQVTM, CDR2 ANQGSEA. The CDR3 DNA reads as TGCAGCGTTGCCAATTCGGCGGACAGCGTCTATGGCTACACCTTC. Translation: CSVANSADSVYGYTF.

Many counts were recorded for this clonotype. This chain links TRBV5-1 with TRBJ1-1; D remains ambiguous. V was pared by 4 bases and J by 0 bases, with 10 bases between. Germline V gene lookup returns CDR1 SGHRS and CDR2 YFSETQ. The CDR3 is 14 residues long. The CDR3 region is CASSNTEMNTEAFF. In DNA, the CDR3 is TGCGCCAGCAGCAACACAGAGATGAACACTGAAGCTTTCTTT.

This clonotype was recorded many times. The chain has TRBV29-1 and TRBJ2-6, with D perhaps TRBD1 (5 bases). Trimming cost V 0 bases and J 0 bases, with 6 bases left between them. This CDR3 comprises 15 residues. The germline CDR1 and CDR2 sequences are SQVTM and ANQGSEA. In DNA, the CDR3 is TGCAGCGTTGAAGATCAGGGCTCTGGGGCCAACGTCCTGACTTTC. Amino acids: CSVEDQGSGANVLTF.

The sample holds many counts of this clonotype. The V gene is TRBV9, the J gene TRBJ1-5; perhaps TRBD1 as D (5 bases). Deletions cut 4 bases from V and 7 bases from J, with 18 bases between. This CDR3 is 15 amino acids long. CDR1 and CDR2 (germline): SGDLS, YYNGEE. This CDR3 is CASSPRPGGEQPQHF. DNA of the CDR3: TGTGCCAGCAGCCCCCGGCCAGGAGGGGAACAGCCCCAGCATTTT.

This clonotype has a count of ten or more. The CDR3 nucleotides are TGTGCCAGCAGTTCCCGCAACCGCGGCATTCAGTACTTC. Translating it yields CASSSRNRGIQYF. The chain joins TRBV28 to TRBJ2-4; unclear D gene. Trimming removed 4 bases at V and 9 bases at J, with 13 bases between. The CDR3 is made up of 13 amino acids. The V gene's germline CDR1 is MDHEN and CDR2 SYDVKM.

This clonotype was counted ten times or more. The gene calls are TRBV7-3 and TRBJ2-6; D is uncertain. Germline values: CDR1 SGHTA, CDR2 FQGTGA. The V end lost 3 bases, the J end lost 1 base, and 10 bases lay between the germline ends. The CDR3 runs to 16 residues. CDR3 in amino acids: CASSLGSRSGANVLTF. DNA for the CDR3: TGTGCCAGCAGCTTGGGCTCTCGGTCTGGGGCCAACGTCCTGACTTTC.